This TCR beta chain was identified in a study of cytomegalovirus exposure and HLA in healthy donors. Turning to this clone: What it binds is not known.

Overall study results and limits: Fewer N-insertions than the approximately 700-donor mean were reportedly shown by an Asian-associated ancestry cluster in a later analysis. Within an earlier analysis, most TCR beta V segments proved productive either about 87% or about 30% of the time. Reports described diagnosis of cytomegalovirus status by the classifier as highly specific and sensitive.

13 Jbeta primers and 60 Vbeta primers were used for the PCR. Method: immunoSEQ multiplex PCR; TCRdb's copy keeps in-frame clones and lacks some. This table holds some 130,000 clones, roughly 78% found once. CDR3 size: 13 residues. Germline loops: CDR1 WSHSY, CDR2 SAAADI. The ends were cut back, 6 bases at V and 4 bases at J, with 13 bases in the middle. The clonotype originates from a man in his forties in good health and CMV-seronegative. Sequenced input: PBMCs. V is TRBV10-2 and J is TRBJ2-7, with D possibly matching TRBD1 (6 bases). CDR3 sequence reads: CASSTGTIYEQYF. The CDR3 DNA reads TGCGCCAGCAGCACCGGGACAATTTACGAGCAGTACTTC.